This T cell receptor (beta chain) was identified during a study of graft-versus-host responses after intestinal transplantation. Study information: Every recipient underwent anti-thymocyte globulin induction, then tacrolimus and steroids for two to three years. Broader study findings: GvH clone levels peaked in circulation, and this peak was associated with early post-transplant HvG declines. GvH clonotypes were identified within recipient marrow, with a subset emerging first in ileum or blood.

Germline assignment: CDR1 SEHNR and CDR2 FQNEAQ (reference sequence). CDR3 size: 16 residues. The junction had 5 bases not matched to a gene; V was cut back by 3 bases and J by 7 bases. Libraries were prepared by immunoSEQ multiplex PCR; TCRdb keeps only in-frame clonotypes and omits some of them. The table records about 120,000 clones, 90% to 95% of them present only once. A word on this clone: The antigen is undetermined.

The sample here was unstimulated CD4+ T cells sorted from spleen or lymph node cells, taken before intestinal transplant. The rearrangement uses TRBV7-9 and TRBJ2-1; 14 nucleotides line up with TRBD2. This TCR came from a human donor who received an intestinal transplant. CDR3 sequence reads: CASSFGTSGRGNEQFF. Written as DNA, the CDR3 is TGTGCCAGCAGCTTTGGGACTAGCGGGAGAGGGAATGAGCAGTTCTTC.